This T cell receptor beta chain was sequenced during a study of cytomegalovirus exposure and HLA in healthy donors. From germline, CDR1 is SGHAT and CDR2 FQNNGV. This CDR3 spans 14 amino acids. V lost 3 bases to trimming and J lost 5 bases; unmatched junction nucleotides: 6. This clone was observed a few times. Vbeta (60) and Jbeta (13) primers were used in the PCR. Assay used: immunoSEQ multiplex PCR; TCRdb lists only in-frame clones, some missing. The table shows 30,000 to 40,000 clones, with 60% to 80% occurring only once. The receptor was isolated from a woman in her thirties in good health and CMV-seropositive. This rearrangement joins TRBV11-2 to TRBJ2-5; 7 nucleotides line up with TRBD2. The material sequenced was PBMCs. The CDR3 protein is CASSLGTGRETQYF. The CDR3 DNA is TGTGCCAGCAGCTTGGGGACCGGGAGGGAGACCCAGTACTTC.